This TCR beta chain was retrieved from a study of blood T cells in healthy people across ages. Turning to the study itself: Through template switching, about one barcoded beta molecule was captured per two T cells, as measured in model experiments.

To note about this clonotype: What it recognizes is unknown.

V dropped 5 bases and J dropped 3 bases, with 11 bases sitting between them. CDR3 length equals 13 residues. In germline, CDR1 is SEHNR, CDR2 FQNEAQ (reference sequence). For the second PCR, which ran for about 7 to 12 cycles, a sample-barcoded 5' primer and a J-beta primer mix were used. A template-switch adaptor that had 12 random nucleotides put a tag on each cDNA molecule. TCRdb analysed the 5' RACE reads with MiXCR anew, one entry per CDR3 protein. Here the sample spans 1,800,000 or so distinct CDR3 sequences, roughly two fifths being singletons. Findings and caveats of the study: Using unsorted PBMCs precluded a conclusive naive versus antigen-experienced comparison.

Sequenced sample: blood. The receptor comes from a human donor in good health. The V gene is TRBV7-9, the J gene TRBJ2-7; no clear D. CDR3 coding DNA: TGTGCCAGCAGCCCTGAAGTGAACTACGAGCAGTACTTC. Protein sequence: CASSPEVNYEQYF.